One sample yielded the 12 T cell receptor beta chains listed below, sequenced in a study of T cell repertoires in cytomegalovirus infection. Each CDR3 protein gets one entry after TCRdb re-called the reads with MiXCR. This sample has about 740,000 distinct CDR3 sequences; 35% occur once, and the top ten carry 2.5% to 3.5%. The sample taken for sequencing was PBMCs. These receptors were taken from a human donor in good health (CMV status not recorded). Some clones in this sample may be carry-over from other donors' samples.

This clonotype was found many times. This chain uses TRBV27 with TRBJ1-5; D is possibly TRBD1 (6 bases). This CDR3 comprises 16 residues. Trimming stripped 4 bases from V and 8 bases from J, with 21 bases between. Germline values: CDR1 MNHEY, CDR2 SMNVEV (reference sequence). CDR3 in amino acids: CASSSTGTPIGKPQHF. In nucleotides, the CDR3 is TGTGCCAGCAGTTCCACCGGGACACCAATAGGAAAGCCCCAGCATTTT.

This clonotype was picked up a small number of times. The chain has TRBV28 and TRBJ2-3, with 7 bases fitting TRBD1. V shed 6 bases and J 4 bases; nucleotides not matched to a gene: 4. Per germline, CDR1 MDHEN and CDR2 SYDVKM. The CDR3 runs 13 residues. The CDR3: CASRGQPPDTQYF. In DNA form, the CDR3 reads TGTGCCAGCAGGGGACAGCCGCCAGATACGCAGTATTTT.

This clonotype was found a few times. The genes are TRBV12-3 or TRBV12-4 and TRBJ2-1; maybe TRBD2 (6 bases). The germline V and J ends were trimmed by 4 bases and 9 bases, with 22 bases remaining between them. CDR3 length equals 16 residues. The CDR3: CASSSSSGATSSEQFF. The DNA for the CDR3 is TGTGCCAGCAGTTCATCCTCCGGGGCGACTAGTAGTGAGCAGTTCTTC.

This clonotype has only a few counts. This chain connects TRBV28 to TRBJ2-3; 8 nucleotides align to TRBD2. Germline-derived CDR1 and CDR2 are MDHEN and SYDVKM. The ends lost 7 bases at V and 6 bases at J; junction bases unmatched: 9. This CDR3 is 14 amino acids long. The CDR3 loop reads CASITGGGLDTQYF. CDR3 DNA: TGTGCCAGCATAACGGGGGGGGGCCTGGATACGCAGTATTTT.

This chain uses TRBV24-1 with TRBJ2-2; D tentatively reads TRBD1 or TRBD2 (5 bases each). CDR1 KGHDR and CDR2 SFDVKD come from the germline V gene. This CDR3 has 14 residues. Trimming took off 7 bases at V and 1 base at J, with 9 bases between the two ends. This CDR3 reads CATRGTVNTGELFF. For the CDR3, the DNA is TGTGCCACCAGAGGGACGGTGAACACCGGGGAGCTGTTTTTT.

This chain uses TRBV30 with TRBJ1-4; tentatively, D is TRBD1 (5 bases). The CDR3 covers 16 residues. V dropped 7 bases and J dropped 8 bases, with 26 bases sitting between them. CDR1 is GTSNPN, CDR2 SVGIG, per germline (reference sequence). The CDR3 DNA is TGTGCCTCTTCTGCTACTGCCGGGGGTGGAAGAGAAAAACTGTTTTTT. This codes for CASSATAGGGREKLFF.

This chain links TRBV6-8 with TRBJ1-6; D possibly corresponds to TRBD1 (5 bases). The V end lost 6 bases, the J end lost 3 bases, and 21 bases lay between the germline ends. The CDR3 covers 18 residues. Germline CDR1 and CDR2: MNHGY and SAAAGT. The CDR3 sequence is CASRGDGRGTFYNSPLHF. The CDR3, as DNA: TGTGCCAGCAGAGGGGACGGTCGGGGCACCTTCTATAATTCACCCCTCCACTTT.

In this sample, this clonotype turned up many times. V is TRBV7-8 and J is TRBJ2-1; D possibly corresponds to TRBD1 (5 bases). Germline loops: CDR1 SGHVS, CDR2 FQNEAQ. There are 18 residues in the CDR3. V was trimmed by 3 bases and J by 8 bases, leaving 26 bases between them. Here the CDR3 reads CASSFIRGRGGRWDEQFF. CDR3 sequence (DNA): TGTGCCAGCAGCTTTATTAGAGGTAGGGGCGGCCGTTGGGATGAGCAGTTCTTC.

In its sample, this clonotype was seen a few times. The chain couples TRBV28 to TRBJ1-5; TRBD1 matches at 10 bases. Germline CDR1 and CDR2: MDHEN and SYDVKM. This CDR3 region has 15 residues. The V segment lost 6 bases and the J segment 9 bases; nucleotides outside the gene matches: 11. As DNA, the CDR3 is TGTGCCAGCAGCCAAACCGGACAGGGGGGGCCGCCCCAGCATTTT. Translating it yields CASSQTGQGGPPQHF.

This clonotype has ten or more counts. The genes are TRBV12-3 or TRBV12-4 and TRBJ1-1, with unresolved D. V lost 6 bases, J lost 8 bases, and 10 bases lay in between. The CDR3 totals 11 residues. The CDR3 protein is CASSSGPEAFF. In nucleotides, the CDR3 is TGTGCCAGCAGCTCGGGCCCGGAAGCTTTCTTT.

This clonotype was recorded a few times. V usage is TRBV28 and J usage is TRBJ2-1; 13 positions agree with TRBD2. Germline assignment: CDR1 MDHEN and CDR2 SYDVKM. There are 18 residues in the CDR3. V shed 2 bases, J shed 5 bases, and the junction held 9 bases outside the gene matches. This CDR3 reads CASSLNLMGLAGNNEQFF. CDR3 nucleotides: TGTGCCAGCAGTTTAAATCTTATGGGACTAGCGGGGAACAATGAGCAGTTCTTC.

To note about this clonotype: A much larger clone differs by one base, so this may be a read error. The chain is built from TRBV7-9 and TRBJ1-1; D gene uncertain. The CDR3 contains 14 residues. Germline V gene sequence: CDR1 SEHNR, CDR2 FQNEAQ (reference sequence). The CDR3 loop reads CASSPQVWVTEDFF. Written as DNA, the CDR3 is TGTGCCAGCAGCCCCCAAGTATGGGTAACTGAAGATTTCTTT.